This TCR beta chain was identified during a study of T cell repertoires in cytomegalovirus infection. Study overall: Indications of both CMV infection and matching HLA type were provided by public TCR beta signatures.

This clonotype was detected a few times. Its antigen is unknown. Overall study findings and caveats: Adding up the frequency of public TCR beta families identified people who carried CMV plus the relevant HLA. HLA-C-restricted, CMV-specific TCR beta clonotypes were dominant ex vivo.

From the reads, TCRdb called clonotypes with MiXCR, one entry per CDR3 protein. The sample consists of about 310,000 distinct CDR3 sequences, 17% of them appearing once. The CDR3 sequence is 15 residues long. The J segment lost 4 bases and the V segment lost 7 bases, leaving 9 bases of the junction unmatched. Germline V lookup: CDR1 MDHEN, CDR2 SYDVKM. The chain has TRBV28 and TRBJ2-7; 11 bases line up with TRBD1. This TCR came from a human donor in good health (CMV status not recorded). Some clones in this sample may be carry-over from other donors' samples. Sequencing used PBMCs. CDR3 in amino acids: CASTTPGQGVYEQYF. The CDR3 DNA reads TGTGCCAGCACCACTCCGGGACAGGGGGTTTACGAGCAGTACTTC.